These 21 T cell receptor beta chains share one sample of origin, sequenced in a study of radiation and T cells in renal cell carcinoma. The time point here: blood 2 weeks post-SBRT. Treatment reported: 15 Gy SBRT to primary tumor, nephrectomy 4 weeks later. Libraries were prepared by immunoSEQ multiplex PCR; TCRdb keeps only in-frame clonotypes and omits some of them. Here the sample spans around 120,000 clones, 75% to 85% being singletons. The input for sequencing was blood, taken from a patient whose treatment included radiotherapy and nephrectomy. The receptors were gathered from a woman aged 60 to 75 with renal cell carcinoma.

Here the CDR3 reads CASSLGVRYSYNEQFF. The CDR3 DNA reads TGTGCCAGCAGTTTAGGGGTTCGCTATTCCTACAATGAGCAGTTCTTC. This sequence joins TRBV27 and TRBJ2-1; D unresolved. The CDR3 sequence is 16 residues long. V was shortened by 2 bases and J by 1 base, with 12 bases between the two germline ends. Germline V gene sequence: CDR1 MNHEY, CDR2 SMNVEV (reference sequence).

The rearrangement uses TRBV19 and TRBJ2-6; no reliable D call. The CDR3 totals 15 residues. Germline CDR1 and CDR2: LNHDA and SQIVND (reference sequence). Trimming shortened V by 1 base and J by 0 bases, and 4 bases separated the two germline ends. The CDR3 sequence: CASSIGVSGANVLTF. CDR3 bases: TGTGCCAGTAGTATAGGGGTCTCTGGGGCCAACGTCCTGACTTTC. The whole variable domain, remainder taken from reference TRBV19 and TRBJ2-6, is DGGITQSPKYLFRKEGQNVTLSCEQNLNHDAMYWYRQDPGQGLRLIYYSQIVNDFQKGDIAEGYSVSREKKESFPLTVTSAQKNPTAFYLCASSIGVSGANVLTFGAGSRLTVL.

The chain recombines TRBV28 with TRBJ2-7; 7 positions agree with TRBD1. V lost 0 bases to trimming and J lost 2 bases; unmatched junction nucleotides: 1. This CDR3 has 14 residues. The germline V gene has CDR1 MDHEN and CDR2 SYDVKM. The CDR3 region has the DNA TGTGCCAGCAGTTTATGGCAGGGGGCCTACGAGCAGTACTTC. It encodes CASSLWQGAYEQYF.

The CDR3 bases are TGTGCCAGCTCAGTTGGGGGGCGGTGGGAGCAGTACTTC. This gives the protein CASSVGGRWEQYF. The V call is TRBV27, the J call TRBJ2-7; D is tentatively TRBD1 or TRBD2 (6 bases each). The CDR3 sequence is 13 residues long. Trimming stripped 8 bases from V and 7 bases from J, with 18 bases between. CDR1 MNHEY and CDR2 SMNVEV come from the germline V gene (reference sequence).

The rearrangement joins TRBV6-5 to TRBJ1-4; D ambiguous. The germline V and J ends were trimmed by 7 bases and 6 bases, with 9 bases remaining between them. Germline V CDR1 and CDR2: MNHEY, SVGAGI. The CDR3 contains 12 residues. The CDR3 sequence is CASNGRDEKLFF. CDR3 DNA: TGTGCCAGCAATGGGAGGGATGAAAAACTGTTTTTT.

This chain's CDR3 is CSVEGVYNEQFF. Written as DNA, the CDR3 is TGCAGCGTTGAAGGCGTCTACAATGAGCAGTTCTTC. V and J are TRBV29-1 and TRBJ2-1; D unclear. The V and J ends lost 1 base and 3 bases respectively, with 4 bases between them. Germline loops: CDR1 SQVTM, CDR2 ANQGSEA. The CDR3 has 12 amino acids.

J is TRBJ1-4 and V is TRBV7-2; the D is unclear. Trimming shortened V by 1 base and J by 2 bases, and 11 bases separated the two germline ends. There are 16 residues in the CDR3. From germline, CDR1 is SGHTA and CDR2 FQGNSA. The CDR3 loop reads CASSLDWVRTNEKLFF. In nucleotides, the CDR3 is TGTGCCAGCAGCTTAGATTGGGTTCGCACTAATGAAAAACTGTTTTTT.

The gene calls are TRBV27 and TRBJ2-1; 7 bases fit TRBD1. CDR1 MNHEY and CDR2 SMNVEV come from the germline V gene (reference sequence). The V gene end was trimmed by 5 bases and the J gene end by 4 bases; junction bases not matched to a gene: 11. CDR3 size: 16 residues. The CDR3 spells CASSILRTGLYNEQFF. The CDR3, as DNA: TGTGCCAGCAGTATCCTTCGGACAGGCCTGTACAATGAGCAGTTCTTC.

This clone was recorded a few times. V and J are TRBV27 and TRBJ1-5, with D unclear. Germline CDR1 reads MNHEY; CDR2 reads SMNVEV (reference sequence). Trimming took 0 bases from V and 0 from J, leaving 9 bases between them. This CDR3 contains 16 residues. The CDR3 loop is CASSLSPGVSNQPQHF. CDR3 nucleotide sequence: TGTGCCAGCAGTTTATCCCCCGGGGTTAGCAATCAGCCCCAGCATTTT.

V gene TRBV2 combines with J gene TRBJ1-5; D not certain. Germline lookup yields CDR1 SNHLY and CDR2 FYNNEI. V was pared by 3 bases and J by 6 bases, with 12 bases between. The CDR3 spans 14 residues. Here the CDR3 reads CASSDPPHGQPQHF. DNA of the CDR3: TGTGCCAGCAGTGATCCGCCGCACGGTCAGCCCCAGCATTTT. Full variable domain (remainder filled in from reference TRBV2 and TRBJ1-5): EPEVTQTPSHQVTQMGQEVILRCVPISNHLYFYWYRQILGQKVEFLVSFYNNEISEKSEIFDDQFSVERPDGSNFTLKIRSTKLEDSAMYFCASSDPPHGQPQHFGDGTRLSIL.

This clone appeared a single time. The V gene is TRBV19, the J gene TRBJ2-6; D ambiguous. V was trimmed by 8 bases and J by 0 bases, leaving 2 bases between them. The germline CDR1 and CDR2 sequences are LNHDA and SQIVND (reference sequence). There are 12 residues in the CDR3. This CDR3 reads CASHSGANVLTF. Here the CDR3 DNA reads TGTGCCAGTCACTCTGGGGCCAACGTCCTGACTTTC.

The chain carries TRBV5-6 and TRBJ1-3; TRBD1 agrees at 12 bases. V shed 4 bases, J shed 4 bases, and the junction held 3 bases outside the gene matches. Looked up from germline, CDR1 is SGHDT and CDR2 is YYEEEE. This CDR3 region has 15 residues. The CDR3 sequence is CASSRDRGPGNTIYF. CDR3 nucleotide sequence: TGTGCCAGCAGCCGGGACAGGGGGCCCGGAAACACCATATATTTT.

This clone has just one count. The CDR3 is CASSLLWTGGSTDTQYF. The CDR3 DNA reads TGTGCCAGCAGTCTTCTTTGGACAGGGGGGAGCACAGATACGCAGTATTTT. The chain recombines TRBV2 with TRBJ2-3; TRBD1 matches 10 bases. This CDR3 is 17 amino acids long. J gave up 0 bases and V 5 bases, and 8 bases lay outside the gene matches. CDR1 and CDR2 from the germline V gene are SNHLY and FYNNEI.

This clone is a singleton in its sample. This chain uses TRBV14 with TRBJ2-6, with 9 bases matching TRBD1. This CDR3 region has 19 residues. Germline V lookup: CDR1 SGHDN, CDR2 FVKESK. V shed 4 bases and J 0 bases; nucleotides not matched to a gene: 10. In nucleotides, the CDR3 is TGTGCCAGCAGCCGTGGGAGGGACAGGGCCTTCTCTGGGGCCAACGTCCTGACTTTC. Protein: CASSRGRDRAFSGANVLTF.

This clone was counted a single time. The J gene is TRBJ1-1, the V gene TRBV7-9, with a possible D match to TRBD1 (6 bases). The V end lost 0 bases, the J end lost 0 bases, and 11 bases lay between the germline ends. The CDR3 spans 16 residues. CDR1 and CDR2 (germline): SEHNR, FQNEAQ (reference sequence). The DNA of the CDR3 is TGTGCCAGCAGCTTAGCGACAGGCCCCATGAACACTGAAGCTTTCTTT. Translated, it gives CASSLATGPMNTEAFF.

The chain has TRBV19 and TRBJ2-2; unclear D gene. The CDR3 has 17 residues. The germline V and J ends were trimmed by 7 bases and 3 bases, with 21 bases remaining between them. Germline V gene data show CDR1 as LNHDA and CDR2 as SQIVND (reference sequence). As DNA, the CDR3 is TGTGCCAGTACAAGGTCTCGGAAAGATTGGGACACCGGGGAGCTGTTTTTT. Its translation is CASTRSRKDWDTGELFF. Complete variable domain (other parts from reference TRBV19 and TRBJ2-2): DGGITQSPKYLFRKEGQNVTLSCEQNLNHDAMYWYRQDPGQGLRLIYYSQIVNDFQKGDIAEGYSVSREKKESFPLTVTSAQKNPTAFYLCASTRSRKDWDTGELFFGEGSRLTVL.

The CDR3 DNA reads TGTGCCAGCAGTGACTCGACGGCACTTACCGGCCAGTATAGCAATCAGCCCCAGCATTTT. It codes for CASSDSTALTGQYSNQPQHF. This sequence joins TRBV6-4 and TRBJ1-5; D uncertain. CDR1 and CDR2 from the germline V gene are MRHNA and SNTAGT. With 0 bases removed from V and 0 bases from J, the gap between germline ends came to 21 bases. The length of the CDR3 is 20 residues.

This chain connects TRBV5-6 to TRBJ1-2; maybe TRBD1 (6 bases). The V end was cut by 3 bases, the J end by 2 bases, with 8 bases between. The germline V gene has CDR1 SGHDT and CDR2 YYEEEE. The CDR3 runs 13 residues. The CDR3 coding sequence is TGTGCCAGCAGCTCCGGACAGAACTATGGCTACACCTTC. Protein sequence: CASSSGQNYGYTF.

A few counts support this clone. Other DNA sequences in the sample encode the same CDR3. The V call is TRBV30, the J call TRBJ1-2; 9 nucleotides agree with TRBD1. The CDR3 runs 14 residues. Trimming at V came to 2 bases and at J to 4 bases, leaving 5 bases not matched to a gene. The germline V gene encodes CDR1 GTSNPN and CDR2 SVGIG (reference sequence). Here the CDR3 reads CAWSLTGGIYGYTF. CDR3 nucleotide sequence: TGTGCCTGGAGTCTGACAGGGGGAATCTATGGCTACACCTTC.

The chain combines TRBV11-2 with TRBJ1-1; 10 bases are a match to TRBD1. This CDR3 contains 16 residues. The V gene end was trimmed by 1 base and the J gene end by 5 bases; junction bases not matched to a gene: 7. Germline V CDR1 and CDR2: SGHAT, FQNNGV. CDR3 sequence: CASSLVRGQGGTEAFF. The CDR3 DNA reads TGTGCCAGCAGCTTAGTGAGAGGACAGGGGGGGACTGAAGCTTTCTTT.

This clone has only one observation. V is TRBV15 and J is TRBJ1-2; D gene ambiguous. The CDR3 runs 15 residues. V shed 0 bases and J shed 2 bases, with 10 bases lying between them. From germline, CDR1 is LNHNV and CDR2 YYDKDF (reference sequence). The CDR3 coding sequence is TGTGCCACCAGCAGAGATCGAGCAGAGAACTATGGCTACACCTTC. Amino acid sequence: CATSRDRAENYGYTF.